The sequence of this TCR beta chain was determined in a study of blood T cell repertoires in COVID-19. At the level of the study: The study drew acute and convalescent COVID-19 samples from the United States, Italy and Spain. T cells, B-cell-depleted T cells, or PBMCs supplied cDNA or gDNA.

The CDR3 consists of 15 residues. Trimming took 5 bases from V and 4 from J; bases not matched to a gene: 10. CDR1 MNHEY and CDR2 SVGAGI come from the germline V gene. Produced via immunoSEQ multiplex PCR; TCRdb's table is partial and in-frame only. The sample lists over 150,000 clones; roughly 80% were seen once. This chain uses TRBV6-5 with TRBJ1-2, with 7 bases matching TRBD1. Sequenced sample: peripheral blood. This clonotype originated in a woman aged 55-75 years with acute or convalescent COVID-19. DNA of the CDR3: TGTGCCAGCAGTACCCAGACAGGGCGTCCCTATGGCTACACCTTC. Protein: CASSTQTGRPYGYTF.